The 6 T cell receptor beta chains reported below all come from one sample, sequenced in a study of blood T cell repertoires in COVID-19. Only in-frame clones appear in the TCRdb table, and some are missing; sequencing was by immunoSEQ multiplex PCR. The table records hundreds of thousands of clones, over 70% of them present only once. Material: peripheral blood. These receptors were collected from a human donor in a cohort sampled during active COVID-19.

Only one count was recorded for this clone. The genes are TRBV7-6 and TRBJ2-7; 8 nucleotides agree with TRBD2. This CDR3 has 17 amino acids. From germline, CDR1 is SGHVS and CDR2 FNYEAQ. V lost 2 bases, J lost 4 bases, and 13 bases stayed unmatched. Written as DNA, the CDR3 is TGTGCCAGCAGCTTACGGGGACCTTTGAGCGGGAGTTACGAGCAGTACTTC. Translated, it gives CASSLRGPLSGSYEQYF.

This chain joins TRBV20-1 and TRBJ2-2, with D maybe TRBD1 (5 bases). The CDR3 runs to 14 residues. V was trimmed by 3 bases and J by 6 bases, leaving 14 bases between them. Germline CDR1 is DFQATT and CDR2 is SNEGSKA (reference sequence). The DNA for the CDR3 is TGCAGTGCTAGTTCAGGGTTAAACGCCGGGGAGCTGTTTTTT. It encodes CSASSGLNAGELFF.

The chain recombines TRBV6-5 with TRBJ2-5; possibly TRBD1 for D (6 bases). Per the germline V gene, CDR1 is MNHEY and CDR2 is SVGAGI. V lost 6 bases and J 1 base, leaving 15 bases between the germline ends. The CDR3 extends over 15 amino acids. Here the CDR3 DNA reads TGTGCCAGCAGGCAGGACAGAGGTCCCCAAGAGACCCAGTACTTC. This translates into CASRQDRGPQETQYF.

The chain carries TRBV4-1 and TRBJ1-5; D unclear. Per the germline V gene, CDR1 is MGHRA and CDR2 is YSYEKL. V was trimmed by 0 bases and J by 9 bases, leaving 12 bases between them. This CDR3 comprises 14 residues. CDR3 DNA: TGCGCCAGCAGCCAAGATGAGGGCAGGCGGCCCCAGCATTTT. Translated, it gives CASSQDEGRRPQHF.

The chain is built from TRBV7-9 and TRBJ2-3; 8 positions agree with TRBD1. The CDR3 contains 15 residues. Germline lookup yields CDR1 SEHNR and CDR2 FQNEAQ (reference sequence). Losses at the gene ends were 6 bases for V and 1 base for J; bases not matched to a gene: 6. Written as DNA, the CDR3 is TGTGCCAGCAGGATACCGGGACAGGGCACAGATACGCAGTATTTT. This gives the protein CASRIPGQGTDTQYF.

CDR3 bases: TGCAGCGTCACGCCGGGACAGGGTGTTTCCTACAATGAGCAGTTCTTC. Translating it yields CSVTPGQGVSYNEQFF. The chain is built from TRBV29-1 and TRBJ2-1; 9 bases match TRBD1. The CDR3 contains 16 residues. J gave up 1 base and V 6 bases, and 10 bases lay outside the gene matches. Germline-derived CDR1 and CDR2 are SQVTM and ANQGSEA.